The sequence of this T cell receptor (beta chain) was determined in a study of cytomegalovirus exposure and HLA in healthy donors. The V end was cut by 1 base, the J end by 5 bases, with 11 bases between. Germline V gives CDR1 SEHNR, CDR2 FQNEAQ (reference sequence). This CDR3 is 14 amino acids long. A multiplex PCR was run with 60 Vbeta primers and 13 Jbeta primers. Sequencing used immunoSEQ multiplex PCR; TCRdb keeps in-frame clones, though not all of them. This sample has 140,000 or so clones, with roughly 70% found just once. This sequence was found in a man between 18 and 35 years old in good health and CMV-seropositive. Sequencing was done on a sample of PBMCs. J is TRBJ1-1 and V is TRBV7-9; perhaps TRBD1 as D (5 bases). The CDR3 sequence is CASSLVQGNTEAFF. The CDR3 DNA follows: TGTGCCAGCAGCTTAGTTCAGGGAAATACTGAAGCTTTCTTT. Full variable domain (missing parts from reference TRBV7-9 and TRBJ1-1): DTGVSQNPRHKITKRGQNVTFRCDPISEHNRLYWYRQTLGQGPEFLTYFQNEAQLEKSRLLSDRFSAERPKGSFSTLEIQRTEQGDSAMYLCASSLVQGNTEAFFGQGTRLTVV.